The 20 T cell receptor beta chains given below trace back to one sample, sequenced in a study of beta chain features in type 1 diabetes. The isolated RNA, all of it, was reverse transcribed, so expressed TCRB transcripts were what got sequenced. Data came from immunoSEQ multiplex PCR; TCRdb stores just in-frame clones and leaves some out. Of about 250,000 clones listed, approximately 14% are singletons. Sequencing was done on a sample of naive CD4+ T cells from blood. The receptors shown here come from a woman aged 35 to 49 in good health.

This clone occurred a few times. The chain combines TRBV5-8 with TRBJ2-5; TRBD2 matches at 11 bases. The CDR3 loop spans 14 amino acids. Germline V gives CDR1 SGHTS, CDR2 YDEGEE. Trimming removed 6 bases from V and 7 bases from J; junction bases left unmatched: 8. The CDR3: CASITSGTSGTQYF. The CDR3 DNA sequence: TGTGCCAGCATCACTTCCGGGACTAGCGGGACCCAGTACTTC.

The CDR3: CASSPVGGYGYTF. CDR3 sequence (DNA): TGTGCCAGCAGCCCGGTGGGGGGCTATGGCTACACCTTC. This chain uses TRBV11-2 with TRBJ1-2; TRBD1 might be the D (5 bases). CDR1 SGHAT and CDR2 FQNNGV come from the germline V gene. The CDR3 loop spans 13 amino acids. V was trimmed by 5 bases and J by 4 bases, leaving 11 bases between them.

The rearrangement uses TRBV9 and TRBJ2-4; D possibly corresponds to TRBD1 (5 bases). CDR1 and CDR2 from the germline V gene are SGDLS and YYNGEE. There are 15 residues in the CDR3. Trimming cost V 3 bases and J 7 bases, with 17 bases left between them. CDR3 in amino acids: CASSAPPGAGNIQYF. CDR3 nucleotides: TGTGCCAGCAGCGCCCCGCCTGGGGCAGGGAACATTCAGTACTTC.

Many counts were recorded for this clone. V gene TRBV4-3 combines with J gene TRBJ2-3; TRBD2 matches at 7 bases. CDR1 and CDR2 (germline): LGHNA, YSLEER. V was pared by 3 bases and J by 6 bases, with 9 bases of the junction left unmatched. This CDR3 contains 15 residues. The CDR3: CASSQSGISPDTQYF. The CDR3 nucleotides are TGCGCCAGCAGCCAGAGCGGGATCTCTCCGGATACGCAGTATTTT.

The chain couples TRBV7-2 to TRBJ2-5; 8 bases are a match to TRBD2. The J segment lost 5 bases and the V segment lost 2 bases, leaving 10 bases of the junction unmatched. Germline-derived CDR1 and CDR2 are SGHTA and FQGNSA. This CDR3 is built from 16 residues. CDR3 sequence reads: CASSLNAGGLGETQYF. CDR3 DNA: TGTGCCAGCAGCTTAAATGCGGGGGGTTTAGGCGAGACCCAGTACTTC.

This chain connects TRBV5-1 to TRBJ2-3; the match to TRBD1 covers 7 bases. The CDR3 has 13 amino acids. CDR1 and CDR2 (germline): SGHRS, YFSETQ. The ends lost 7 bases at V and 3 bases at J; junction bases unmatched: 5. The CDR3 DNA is TGCGCCAGCGGTACAGGGGAGACAGATACGCAGTATTTT. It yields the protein CASGTGETDTQYF. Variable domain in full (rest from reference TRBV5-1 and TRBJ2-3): KAGVTQTPRYLIKTRGQQVTLSCSPISGHRSVSWYQQTPGQGLQFLFEYFSETQRNKGNFPGRFSGRQFSNSRSEMNVSTLELGDSALYLCASGTGETDTQYFGPGTRLTVL.

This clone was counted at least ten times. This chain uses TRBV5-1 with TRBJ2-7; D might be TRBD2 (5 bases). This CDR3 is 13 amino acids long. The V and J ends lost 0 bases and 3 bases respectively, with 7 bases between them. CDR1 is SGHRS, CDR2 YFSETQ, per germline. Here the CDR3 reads CASSLVAGYEQYF. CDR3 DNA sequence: TGCGCCAGCAGCTTGGTTGCGGGCTACGAGCAGTACTTC.

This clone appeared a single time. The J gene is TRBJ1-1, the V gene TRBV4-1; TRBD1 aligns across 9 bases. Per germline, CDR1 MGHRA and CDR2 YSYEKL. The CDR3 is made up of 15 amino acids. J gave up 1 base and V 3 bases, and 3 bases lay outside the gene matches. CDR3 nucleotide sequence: TGCGCCAGCAGCCAGGGGGGACAGGGGAACACTGAAGCTTTCTTT. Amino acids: CASSQGGQGNTEAFF.

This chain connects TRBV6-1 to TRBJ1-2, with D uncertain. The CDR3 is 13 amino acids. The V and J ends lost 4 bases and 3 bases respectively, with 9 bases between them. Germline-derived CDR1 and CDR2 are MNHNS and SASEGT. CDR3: CASSVGEDYGYTF. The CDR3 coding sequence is TGTGCCAGCAGTGTAGGCGAGGACTATGGCTACACCTTC.

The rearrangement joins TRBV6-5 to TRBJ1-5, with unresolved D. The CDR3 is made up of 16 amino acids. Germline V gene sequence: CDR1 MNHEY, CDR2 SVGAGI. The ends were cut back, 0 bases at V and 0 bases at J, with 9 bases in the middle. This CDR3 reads CASSYSAAASNQPQHF. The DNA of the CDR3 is TGTGCCAGCAGTTACTCGGCGGCAGCTAGCAATCAGCCCCAGCATTTT.

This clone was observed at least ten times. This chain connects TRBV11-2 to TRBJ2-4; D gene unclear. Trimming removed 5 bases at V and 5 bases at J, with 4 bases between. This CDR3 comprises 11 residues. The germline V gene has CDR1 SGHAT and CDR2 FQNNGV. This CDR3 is CASSAQNIQYF. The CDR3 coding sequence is TGTGCCAGCAGCGCGCAAAACATTCAGTACTTC. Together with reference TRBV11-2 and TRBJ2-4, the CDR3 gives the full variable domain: EAGVAQSPRYKIIEKRQSVAFWCNPISGHATLYWYQQILGQGPKLLIQFQNNGVVDDSQLPKDRFSAERLKGVDSTLKIQPAKLEDSAVYLCASSAQNIQYFGAGTRLSVL.

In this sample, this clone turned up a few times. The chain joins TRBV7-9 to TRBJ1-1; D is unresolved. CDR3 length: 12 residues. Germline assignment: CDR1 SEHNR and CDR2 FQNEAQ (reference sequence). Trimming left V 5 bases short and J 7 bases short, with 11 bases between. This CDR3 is CASSRGRFEAFF. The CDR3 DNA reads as TGTGCCAGCAGCCGCGGGCGCTTTGAAGCTTTCTTT.

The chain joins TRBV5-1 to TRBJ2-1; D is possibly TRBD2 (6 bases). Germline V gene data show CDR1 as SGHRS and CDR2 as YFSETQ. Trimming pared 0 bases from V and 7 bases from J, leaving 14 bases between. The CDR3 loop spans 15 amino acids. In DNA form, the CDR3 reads TGCGCCAGCAGCTTGGGGTTAGCGGTCTTGAATGAGCAGTTCTTC. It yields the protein CASSLGLAVLNEQFF.

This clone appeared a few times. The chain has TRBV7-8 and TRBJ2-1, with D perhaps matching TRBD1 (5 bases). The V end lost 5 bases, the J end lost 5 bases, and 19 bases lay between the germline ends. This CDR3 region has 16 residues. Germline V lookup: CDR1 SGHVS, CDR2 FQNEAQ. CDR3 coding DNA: TGTGCCAGCAGCCAACAGGTCTTGGGCGGTGACAATGAGCAGTTCTTC. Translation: CASSQQVLGGDNEQFF.

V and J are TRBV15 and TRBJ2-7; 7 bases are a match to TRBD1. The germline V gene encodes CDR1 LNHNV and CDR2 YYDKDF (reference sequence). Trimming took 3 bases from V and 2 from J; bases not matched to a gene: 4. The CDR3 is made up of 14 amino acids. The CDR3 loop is CATSSNRGTYEQYF. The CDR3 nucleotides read TGTGCCACCAGCAGTAACAGGGGAACCTACGAGCAGTACTTC.

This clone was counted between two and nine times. DNA for the CDR3: TGCGCCAGCAGTGAGAGCCTACCCAGCACAGATACGCAGTATTTT. Its translation is CASSESLPSTDTQYF. The chain joins TRBV10-1 to TRBJ2-3; D not certain. V dropped 2 bases and J dropped 0 bases, with 9 bases sitting between them. The CDR3 totals 15 residues. Germline-derived CDR1 and CDR2 are WNHNN and SYGVQD (reference sequence).

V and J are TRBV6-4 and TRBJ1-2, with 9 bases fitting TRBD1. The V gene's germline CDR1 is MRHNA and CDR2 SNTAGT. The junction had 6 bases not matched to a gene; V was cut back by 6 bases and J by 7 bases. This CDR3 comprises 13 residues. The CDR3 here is CASRAGQGLGYTF. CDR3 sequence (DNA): TGTGCCAGCAGGGCAGGACAGGGGCTTGGCTACACCTTC.

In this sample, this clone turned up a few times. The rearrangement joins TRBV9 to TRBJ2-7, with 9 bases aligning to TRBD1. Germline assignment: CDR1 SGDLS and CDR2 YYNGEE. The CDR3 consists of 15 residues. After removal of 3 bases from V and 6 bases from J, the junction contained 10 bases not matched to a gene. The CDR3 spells CASSAGTGLKSEQYF. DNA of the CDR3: TGTGCCAGCAGCGCCGGGACAGGGTTAAAAAGCGAGCAGTACTTC.

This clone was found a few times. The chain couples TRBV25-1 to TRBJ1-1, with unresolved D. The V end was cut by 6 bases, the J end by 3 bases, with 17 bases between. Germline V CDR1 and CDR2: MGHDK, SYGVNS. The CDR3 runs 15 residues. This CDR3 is CASRAALIGDTEAFF. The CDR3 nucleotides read TGTGCCAGCAGGGCCGCACTAATCGGGGACACTGAAGCTTTCTTT.

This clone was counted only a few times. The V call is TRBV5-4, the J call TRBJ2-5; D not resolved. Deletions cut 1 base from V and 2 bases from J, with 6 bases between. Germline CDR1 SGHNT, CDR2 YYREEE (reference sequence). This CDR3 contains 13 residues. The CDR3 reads CASSLLQQETQYF. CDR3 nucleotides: TGTGCCAGCAGCTTGCTACAGCAAGAGACCCAGTACTTC.